Listed below are T cell receptor beta chains from one sample, sequenced in a study of blood T cell repertoires in COVID-19. Libraries were prepared by immunoSEQ multiplex PCR; TCRdb keeps only in-frame clonotypes and omits some of them. The sample consists of just under 150,000 clones, roughly 89% of them appearing once. Sequenced material: peripheral blood. Source of these receptors: a woman between 45 and 65 years old with active or convalescent COVID-19. CDR3s include the opening cysteine and the closing phenylalanine or tryptophan. A D gene is named only where the DNA matches it firmly. Clone size is given for some rows only: seen once, a few or many times, or a class if the clone is expanded.

v_gene: TRBV5-6; j_gene: TRBJ2-7; abundance: NA; d_gene: NA; CDR3nt: TGTGCCAGCAGCTTGGTGTATGGGGAGGTCGAGCAGTACTTC; CDR3aa: CASSLVYGEVEQYF
v_gene: TRBV27; j_gene: TRBJ1-2; abundance: NA; d_gene: NA; CDR3nt: TGTGCCAGCAGTCCTCGGACAGCAAGCTATGGCTACACCTTC; CDR3aa: CASSPRTASYGYTF
v_gene: TRBV27; j_gene: TRBJ2-1; abundance: NA; d_gene: TRBD2; CDR3nt: TGTGCCAGCAGCAGTGGGACTAGCGGGAACAATGAGCAGTTCTTC; CDR3aa: CASSSGTSGNNEQFF
v_gene: TRBV11-2; j_gene: TRBJ2-5; abundance: NA; d_gene: NA; CDR3nt: TGTGCCAGCAGCTTGGGGGGGCGGGAGACCCAGTACTTC; CDR3aa: CASSLGGRETQYF
v_gene: TRBV3-1/TRBV3-2; j_gene: TRBJ2-7; abundance: NA; d_gene: TRBD1; CDR3nt: TGTGCCAGCAGCCAACGGACAGGGGGCTCCTACGAGCAGTACTTC; CDR3aa: CASSQRTGGSYEQYF
v_gene: TRBV2; j_gene: TRBJ2-7; abundance: NA; d_gene: NA; CDR3nt: TGTGCCAGCAGTTTATCCGAGCAGTACTTC; CDR3aa: CASSLSEQYF
v_gene: TRBV7-2; j_gene: TRBJ1-3; abundance: NA; d_gene: NA; CDR3nt: TGTGCCAGCAGCGTAGACCCCGGGGTAGACACCATATATTTT; CDR3aa: CASSVDPGVDTIYF
v_gene: TRBV6-5; j_gene: TRBJ2-7; abundance: once; d_gene: TRBD2; CDR3nt: TGTGCCAGCAGTACCTGGACTAGCGTCGAGCAGTACTTC; CDR3aa: CASSTWTSVEQYF
v_gene: TRBV7-9; j_gene: TRBJ2-5; abundance: NA; d_gene: TRBD2; CDR3nt: TGTGCCAGCAGCTTGGGGTGGGAGGGGCCCCAAGAGACCCAGTACTTC; CDR3aa: CASSLGWEGPQETQYF
v_gene: TRBV30; j_gene: TRBJ2-2; abundance: NA; d_gene: TRBD1; CDR3nt: TGTGCCTGGACGAAAGGGGGCAACACCGGGGAGCTGTTTTTT; CDR3aa: CAWTKGGNTGELFF
v_gene: TRBV18; j_gene: TRBJ2-7; abundance: NA; d_gene: TRBD2; CDR3nt: TGTGCCAGCTCACCAAGGACTAGCGGGAGGGTCTACGAGCAGTACTTC; CDR3aa: CASSPRTSGRVYEQYF
v_gene: TRBV27; j_gene: TRBJ1-2; abundance: NA; d_gene: TRBD1; CDR3nt: TGTGCCAGCAGTTTGACGGGGACAGGGAATAACTATGGCTACACCTTC; CDR3aa: CASSLTGTGNNYGYTF
v_gene: TRBV6-2/TRBV6-3; j_gene: TRBJ2-7; abundance: NA; d_gene: NA; CDR3nt: TGTGCCAGCAGTGACCCAGGGATGTCCTACGAGCAGTACTTC; CDR3aa: CASSDPGMSYEQYF
v_gene: TRBV12-3/TRBV12-4; j_gene: TRBJ2-7; abundance: NA; d_gene: TRBD1; CDR3nt: TGTGCCAGCAGCAAAGGACAGGGGTACGAGCAGTACTTC; CDR3aa: CASSKGQGYEQYF
v_gene: TRBV5-1; j_gene: TRBJ1-2; abundance: few; d_gene: TRBD1; CDR3nt: TGCGCCAGCAGCTTGGACGAGGGGGCGAGAGGATATGGCTACACCTTC; CDR3aa: CASSLDEGARGYGYTF
v_gene: TRBV5-6; j_gene: TRBJ1-4; abundance: NA; d_gene: TRBD1; CDR3nt: TGTGCCAGCAGCTTTATAGACAGGGCTAATGAAAAACTGTTTTTT; CDR3aa: CASSFIDRANEKLFF
v_gene: TRBV28; j_gene: TRBJ1-4; abundance: few; d_gene: NA; CDR3nt: TGTGCCAGCAGTTTAGGGGGGGCGGGAGAAAAACTGTTTTTT; CDR3aa: CASSLGGAGEKLFF
v_gene: TRBV18; j_gene: TRBJ1-1; abundance: NA; d_gene: NA; CDR3nt: TGTGCCAGCTCATTTGGACAACTCCTGAACACTGAAGCTTTCTTT; CDR3aa: CASSFGQLLNTEAFF
v_gene: TRBV5-4; j_gene: TRBJ1-1; abundance: NA; d_gene: TRBD1; CDR3nt: TGTGCCAGCAGCCCCGGGACAGGGAGTCTAGGAGCTTTCTTT; CDR3aa: CASSPGTGSLGAFF
v_gene: TRBV7-6; j_gene: TRBJ2-2; abundance: once; d_gene: TRBD1; CDR3nt: TGTGCCAGCAGCTCTGGACAGGGCACCGGGGAGCTGTTTTTT; CDR3aa: CASSSGQGTGELFF
v_gene: TRBV7-2; j_gene: TRBJ1-2; abundance: NA; d_gene: TRBD1; CDR3nt: TGTGCCAGCAGCCTAAAGGGGGCGTTAGGTTATGGCTACACCTTC; CDR3aa: CASSLKGALGYGYTF
v_gene: TRBV14; j_gene: TRBJ2-5; abundance: NA; d_gene: TRBD2; CDR3nt: TGTGCCAGCAGCCAAGATAAAGGACTAGCGGGTTTACAAGAGACCCAGTACTTC; CDR3aa: CASSQDKGLAGLQETQYF
v_gene: TRBV6-6; j_gene: TRBJ1-5; abundance: many; d_gene: NA; CDR3nt: TGTGCCACCGGCAATCAGCCCCAGCATTTT; CDR3aa: CATGNQPQHF
v_gene: TRBV28; j_gene: TRBJ1-3; abundance: NA; d_gene: NA; CDR3nt: TGTGCTACCTCCCCCCCGCAGGGCTCTGGAAACACCATATATTTT; CDR3aa: CATSPPQGSGNTIYF
v_gene: TRBV6-5; j_gene: TRBJ2-1; abundance: NA; d_gene: TRBD2; CDR3nt: TGTGCCAGCAGCCTACTAGCGGGGGCTCCCAATGAGCAGTTCTTC; CDR3aa: CASSLLAGAPNEQFF
v_gene: TRBV29-1; j_gene: TRBJ2-7; abundance: NA; d_gene: TRBD1; CDR3nt: TGCAGCGCCGAGGACAGGGCTGCCGAGCAGTACTTC; CDR3aa: CSAEDRAAEQYF
v_gene: TRBV5-4; j_gene: TRBJ2-3; abundance: NA; d_gene: NA; CDR3nt: TGTGCCAGCAGCTTGCGTTACGGTGATACGCAGTATTTT; CDR3aa: CASSLRYGDTQYF
v_gene: TRBV4-1; j_gene: TRBJ2-2; abundance: NA; d_gene: NA; CDR3nt: TGCGCCAGCAGCCAAGGCCAGACGAACACCGGGGAGCTGTTTTTT; CDR3aa: CASSQGQTNTGELFF
v_gene: TRBV5-1; j_gene: TRBJ2-7; abundance: few; d_gene: NA; CDR3nt: TGCGCCAGCAGCCTGGACGGCTACGAGCAGTACTTC; CDR3aa: CASSLDGYEQYF
v_gene: TRBV7-8; j_gene: TRBJ1-3; abundance: NA; d_gene: NA; CDR3nt: TGTGCCAGCAGCTCCTCGGGGAGGACTCTCGGAAACACCATATATTTT; CDR3aa: CASSSSGRTLGNTIYF
v_gene: TRBV5-5; j_gene: TRBJ1-3; abundance: NA; d_gene: TRBD1; CDR3nt: TGTGCCAGCAGCGGAGCGGACAGGGGGCCGGGAACTGGAAACACCATATATTTT; CDR3aa: CASSGADRGPGTGNTIYF
v_gene: TRBV2; j_gene: TRBJ2-4; abundance: NA; d_gene: TRBD2; CDR3nt: TGTGCCAGCAAAGGGAGGGGCATTCAGTACTTC; CDR3aa: CASKGRGIQYF
v_gene: TRBV5-1; j_gene: TRBJ1-5; abundance: NA; d_gene: NA; CDR3nt: TGCGCCAGCAGCTTGGACAGTTCAGGGCAGCCCCAGCATTTT; CDR3aa: CASSLDSSGQPQHF
v_gene: TRBV18; j_gene: TRBJ2-7; abundance: NA; d_gene: NA; CDR3nt: TGTGCCAGCTCACCCCAGAGGGGGGGTTCCTACGAGCAGTACTTC; CDR3aa: CASSPQRGGSYEQYF
v_gene: TRBV2; j_gene: TRBJ1-5; abundance: NA; d_gene: TRBD1; CDR3nt: TGTGCCAGCAGTGCGTACAGGGGAAATCAGCCCCAGCATTTT; CDR3aa: CASSAYRGNQPQHF
v_gene: TRBV11-1; j_gene: TRBJ1-2; abundance: NA; d_gene: TRBD1; CDR3nt: TGTGCCAGTGGGGGACAGGGACGAAGTGGCTACACCTTC; CDR3aa: CASGGQGRSGYTF
v_gene: TRBV25-1; j_gene: TRBJ1-3; abundance: NA; d_gene: NA; CDR3nt: TGTGCCAGCAGTATTGGGGCAGTCTCTGGAAACACCATATATTTT; CDR3aa: CASSIGAVSGNTIYF
v_gene: TRBV30; j_gene: TRBJ1-1; abundance: once; d_gene: NA; CDR3nt: TGTGCCTGGAAGGAGGAGATGGGAACTGAAGCTTTCTTT; CDR3aa: CAWKEEMGTEAFF